Detailed here is one TCR beta chain. The clone's antigen remains unknown. No base-level quality is on record; no much larger clone is a single base apart. The data are from a study of blood T cells in healthy people across ages (dated by TCRdb to between 2014 and 2016). Regarding the study in general: Template switching captured roughly one uniquely barcoded TCR beta cDNA molecule per two T cells in model experiments. The study measured age-related changes in TCR beta repertoire diversity using deep sequencing normalized with unique cDNA molecular identifiers. Four age groups were formed from the donors: young (average approximately 16 years), middle-aged (approximately 40), aged (approximately 60) and long-lived (less than 85). Donors of different ages were randomly distributed across sequencing lanes to avoid experimental bias. Using the same blood draw, the study looked at two additional independent replicas of 1 million unique cDNA reads for two donors, one aged 18 to 30 and the other aged 80 or older.

The library was prepared using 5' RACE. TCRdb shows the sequencer as Illumina HiSeq 2500. The second PCR ran for roughly 7 to 11 cycles and used a J-beta primer mix along with a sample-barcoded 5' primer. A unique molecular identifier was introduced onto each TCR beta cDNA molecule by a template-switch 5' adaptor carrying 12 random nucleotides. At least 2.5 million CDR3-containing paired-end reads were obtained from each sample. All of the RNA was converted into first-strand cDNA using the Mint cDNA synthesis kit, with a TRBC-specific oligonucleotide serving as the primer. After uracil-DNA glycosylase treatment, a first 18-cycle PCR used universal primers M1SS and BC2_uni_R on all cDNA. In the authors' own workflow: For normalization, 1 million high-quality reads, each with a distinct molecular identifier, were randomly selected from each sample. Instead of being binned into consensus sequences, reads that shared molecular identifiers were thrown out. MiTCR, run with a Q25 quality threshold and the strictest error-elimination algorithm, handled CDR3 identification, clonotype clustering and error correction. A nonparametric unseen species model with Euler transformation was used to estimate a lower bound on total TCR beta diversity. TCRdb handled the public reads itself, with Q25 trimming in fastp and clone calling in MiXCR, and kept productive beta chains. Entries that share a CDR3 protein sequence are merged under the most common genes and DNA. V and J calls and clone size were set by TCRdb, not the authors. Counted in this sample were about 1.8 million distinct CDR3 sequences; roughly 50% of them appeared once. The ten largest make up less than 2.5% of the sample.

Systemically healthy Caucasian individuals from Russia, approximately 39 in total and aged roughly 6 to 100 years, were included as donors. Approximately 11 milliliters of peripheral blood were drawn from each donor into EDTA-treated Vacutainer tubes. Ficoll-Paque density-gradient centrifugation was used to isolate PBMCs, with at least 7 million per sample. Trizol reagent was used to extract total RNA from PBMCs, with at least 5 micrograms per sample. For every donor, flow cytometry on a PBMC aliquot measured the percentage of naive CD45RAhigh/CD27high T cells. The CDR3 runs 15 residues from the cysteine to the phenylalanine. The CDR3 DNA has 45 bases and is translated from base 1. CDR1 and CDR2, looked up from the germline V gene, are SGHTA and FQGNSA. The germline ends are 19 bases apart after V is trimmed by 5 bases and J by 8 bases. Overall study results and their limits: Conclusive comparison of naive and antigen-experienced compartments was prevented by the profiling of bulk unsorted PBMCs. The long-lived group showed more naive CD4+ T cells, fewer expanded clones and increased TCR diversity than the aged group, suggesting age selection. Observed TCR beta diversity correlated strongly with the percentage of naive T cells measured by flow cytometry. As age increased, observed TCR beta diversity per million T cells dropped in a roughly linear way, and a significant reduction was already evident by age 40. Donor CMV infection status was unknown, potentially confounding age-related changes in expanded clonotypes. Estimates of total diversity from one million sequenced T cells were regarded as lower bounds and underestimates.

The sequenced sample consisted of blood. This receptor was obtained from a woman in her thirties or forties in good health. Recombination linked TRBV7-2 to TRBJ2-1; the D gene is perhaps TRBD1, from 6 matching bases. The DNA sequence is as follows: TGTGCCAGCAGCCAGACGGGGATGACAGGAGATGAGCAGTTCTTC. This translates into CASSQTGMTGDEQFF.